These 24 T cell receptor beta chains originate from one sample sequenced in a study of graft-versus-host responses after intestinal transplantation (dated by TCRdb to 2020 to 2022). These receptors have no known antigen. What the time point label conveys for this sample: cells obtained before transplantation from donor or recipient. Libraries were made using the immunoSEQ multiplex PCR assay. Held by TCRdb, this immuneACCESS table contains in-frame sequences only and omits some clones. Under half of the omission traces to an unresolved V gene where checked; the cause of the rest is unknown. The sample contains about 100,000 clones, roughly nine tenths of them found a single time. The ten largest account for around 0.86% of the sample. The sequencing used unstimulated CD4+ T cells sorted from spleen or lymph node cells, collected before transplant. The receptors come from a human donor who was the organ donor for an intestinal transplant.

The chain links TRBV6-5 to TRBJ2-1, with D tentatively TRBD2 (5 bases). CDR1 is MNHEY and CDR2 is SVGAGI in the germline V gene. There are 15 residues in the CDR3. Between the trimmed V and J ends, which lost 2 bases and 9 bases, there was a span of 17 bases. Here the CDR3 DNA reads TGTGCCAGCAGTTACCTCCCCACTAGTCCGGGTGAGCAGTTCTTC. It codes for CASSYLPTSPGEQFF.

This sequence joins TRBV30 and TRBJ2-2; the match to TRBD1 covers 8 bases. Losses at the gene ends were 4 bases for V and 6 bases for J; bases not matched to a gene: 13. The CDR3 consists of 16 residues. Germline V gene data show CDR1 as GTSNPN and CDR2 as SVGIG (reference sequence). The CDR3 region has the DNA TGTGCCTGGACGGGCTATCCGGGACAGGCTGCCGGGGAGCTGTTTTTT. As protein: CAWTGYPGQAAGELFF.

The rearrangement joins TRBV5-4 to TRBJ2-3, with 10 bases that match TRBD2. The CDR3 extends over 17 amino acids. J lost 5 bases, V lost 0 bases, and 9 bases had no gene match. Germline-derived CDR1 and CDR2 are SGHNT and YYREEE (reference sequence). The CDR3 here is CASSLGLSGGAKDTQYF. CDR3 DNA sequence: TGTGCCAGCAGCTTGGGGTTGAGCGGGGGGGCCAAAGATACGCAGTATTTT.

The chain links TRBV6-5 to TRBJ1-2; D perhaps matches TRBD1 (6 bases). V lost 4 bases and J lost 4, with 13 bases in between. Germline lookup yields CDR1 MNHEY and CDR2 SVGAGI. The CDR3 consists of 14 residues. CDR3 DNA sequence: TGTGCCAGCAGTTCTCGACAGGAAGGCTATGGCTACACCTTC. Encoded protein: CASSSRQEGYGYTF.

The chain combines TRBV5-4 with TRBJ1-2; TRBD1 matches at 7 bases. This CDR3 is built from 13 residues. V lost 2 bases to trimming and J lost 7 bases; unmatched junction nucleotides: 5. The germline V gene has CDR1 SGHNT and CDR2 YYREEE (reference sequence). The CDR3 here is CASSLGQVAGYTF. DNA of the CDR3: TGTGCCAGCAGCTTAGGACAGGTCGCTGGCTACACCTTC. Variable domain in full (rest from reference TRBV5-4 and TRBJ1-2): ETGVTQSPTHLIKTRGQQVTLRCSSQSGHNTVSWYQQALGQGPQFIFQYYREEENGRGNFPPRFSGLQFPNYSSELNVNALELDDSALYLCASSLGQVAGYTFGSGTRLTVV.

The chain is built from TRBV7-9 and TRBJ2-1; D may be TRBD1 (6 bases). Germline V gene sequence: CDR1 SEHNR, CDR2 FQNEAQ (reference sequence). This CDR3 region has 17 residues. Trimming stripped 4 bases from V and 0 bases from J, with 16 bases between. Here the CDR3 reads CASSSTAGTNSYNEQFF. Written as DNA, the CDR3 is TGTGCCAGCAGCTCAACTGCCGGGACAAACTCCTACAATGAGCAGTTCTTC.

The chain links TRBV27 to TRBJ1-6, with 7 nucleotides matching TRBD1. The germline V gene encodes CDR1 MNHEY and CDR2 SMNVEV (reference sequence). V trimming: 5 bases; J trimming: 7 bases; junction bases outside the gene matches: 5. The CDR3 runs to 14 residues. CDR3 in DNA: TGTGCCAGCAGTGAACAGGGGCCCAATTCACCCCTCCACTTT. Translation gives CASSEQGPNSPLHF.

CDR3 sequence reads: CASSTRLNQPQHF. The CDR3, as DNA: TGTGCCAGCAGCACGCGACTTAACCAGCCCCAGCATTTT. This chain joins TRBV7-2 and TRBJ1-5; D remains ambiguous. Trimming pared 5 bases from V and 7 bases from J, leaving 12 bases between. Germline values: CDR1 SGHTA, CDR2 FQGNSA. This CDR3 has 13 residues.

The gene calls are TRBV10-3 and TRBJ1-1; D perhaps matches TRBD1 (6 bases). V was shortened by 3 bases and J by 1 base, with 6 bases between the two germline ends. Germline V gene data show CDR1 as ENHRY and CDR2 as SYGVKD. This CDR3 contains 13 residues. The DNA for the CDR3 is TGTGCCATCAGTGACAGGGGGAACACTGAAGCTTTCTTT. This sequence encodes CAISDRGNTEAFF.

The chain employs TRBV19 and TRBJ1-5; D might be TRBD1 (6 bases). This CDR3 has 15 residues. The germline CDR1 and CDR2 sequences are LNHDA and SQIVND (reference sequence). The V end lost 7 bases, the J end lost 5 bases, and 18 bases lay between the germline ends. The CDR3 spells CASTDSGGGYQPQHF. CDR3 nucleotides: TGTGCCAGTACCGACTCCGGCGGGGGCTATCAGCCCCAGCATTTT.

CDR3 amino acids: CATSRDRGVETQYF. Written as DNA, the CDR3 is TGTGCCACCAGCAGAGATAGGGGGGTAGAGACCCAGTACTTC. The genes are TRBV15 and TRBJ2-5; the D call may be TRBD1 or TRBD2 (6 bases each). The germline gives CDR1 LNHNV, CDR2 YYDKDF (reference sequence). The V gene lost 0 bases and the J gene lost 4 bases, with 9 bases spanning the gap. This CDR3 spans 14 amino acids.

This chain links TRBV30 with TRBJ2-7; perhaps TRBD1 as D (7 bases). CDR3 size: 14 residues. Looked up from germline, CDR1 is GTSNPN and CDR2 is SVGIG (reference sequence). Trimming shortened V by 0 bases and J by 5 bases, and 14 bases separated the two germline ends. CDR3 in DNA: TGTGCCTGGAGTGTGTCCAGGGGGGTCCACGAGCAGTACTTC. Amino acids: CAWSVSRGVHEQYF.

This clone appeared a few times. The chain uses TRBV7-9 and TRBJ2-2; no reliable D call. The CDR3 covers 12 residues. V lost 4 bases to trimming and J lost 7 bases, with 7 bases between them. The germline CDR1 and CDR2 sequences are SEHNR and FQNEAQ (reference sequence). The CDR3, as DNA: TGTGCCAGCAGCTCACCGGTCGGGGAGCTGTTTTTT. Its protein product is CASSSPVGELFF.

The rearrangement joins TRBV2 to TRBJ2-2; D gene ambiguous. Germline values: CDR1 SNHLY, CDR2 FYNNEI. The CDR3 covers 13 residues. V was trimmed by 3 bases and J by 9 bases, leaving 11 bases between them. The CDR3 reads CASSDDGTRELFF. CDR3 sequence (DNA): TGTGCCAGCAGTGACGACGGAACCCGGGAGCTGTTTTTT.

This clone was seen a handful of times. V and J are TRBV7-9 and TRBJ2-3; TRBD1 aligns across 11 bases. Germline lookup yields CDR1 SEHNR and CDR2 FQNEAQ (reference sequence). With 0 bases clipped from V and 6 bases from J, the junction kept 5 bases outside the gene matches. This CDR3 has 16 amino acids. CDR3 residues: CASSLAGQGALDTQYF. The CDR3 DNA is TGTGCCAGCAGCTTAGCCGGACAGGGGGCGCTGGATACGCAGTATTTT.

The gene calls are TRBV5-6 and TRBJ2-5, with TRBD2 matching over 10 bases. Germline V gene lookup returns CDR1 SGHDT and CDR2 YYEEEE. The CDR3 is 15 amino acids. V shed 4 bases and J 1 base; nucleotides not matched to a gene: 4. The CDR3 sequence is CASSSGLAAQETQYF. For the CDR3, the DNA is TGTGCCAGCAGCAGCGGACTAGCGGCCCAAGAGACCCAGTACTTC.

The V and J genes are TRBV19 and TRBJ2-5; 9 nucleotides align to TRBD2. Germline V gene data show CDR1 as LNHDA and CDR2 as SQIVND (reference sequence). CDR3 length: 14 residues. Trimming removed 10 bases from V and 5 bases from J; junction bases left unmatched: 11. CDR3 residues: CAIPLAGGLETQYF. The CDR3 DNA reads as TGTGCCATACCCCTCGCGGGGGGGCTTGAGACCCAGTACTTC.

The rearrangement joins TRBV12-5 to TRBJ1-4, with D unclear. Germline CDR1 reads LGHNT; CDR2 reads FRNRAP. Trimming took off 5 bases at V and 12 bases at J, with 28 bases between the two ends. This CDR3 region has 17 residues. The CDR3 here is CASGTYAPDLVFRELFF. CDR3 nucleotide sequence: TGTGCTAGTGGTACCTACGCGCCCGACCTTGTTTTTCGGGAACTGTTTTTT.

The rearrangement links TRBV4-2 to TRBJ2-6; 7 bases are a match to TRBD1. Trimming removed 4 bases from V and 4 bases from J; junction bases left unmatched: 7. The CDR3 spans 16 residues. In germline, CDR1 is LGHNA, CDR2 YNFKEQ. The CDR3 protein is CASSPSQGHGANVLTF. CDR3 bases: TGTGCCAGCAGCCCCTCACAGGGGCACGGGGCCAACGTCCTGACTTTC.

The chain combines TRBV29-1 with TRBJ2-3; 14 bases agree with TRBD2. The CDR3 loop spans 16 amino acids. The germline gives CDR1 SQVTM, CDR2 ANQGSEA. The V segment lost 6 bases and the J segment 0 bases; nucleotides outside the gene matches: 5. The CDR3 DNA sequence: TGCAGCGTCAGACTAGCGGGGGGGCTAAGCACAGATACGCAGTATTTT. Translation: CSVRLAGGLSTDTQYF.

This clone has a handful of counts. Other nucleotide sequences in the sample specify the same CDR3. The gene calls are TRBV6-4 and TRBJ2-3; 8 nucleotides agree with TRBD2. The CDR3 runs to 15 residues. V shed 0 bases, J shed 1 base, and the junction held 0 bases outside the gene matches. The germline gives CDR1 MRHNA, CDR2 SNTAGT. For the CDR3, the DNA is TGTGCCAGCAGTGACTCTAGCGGGGGCACAGATACGCAGTATTTT. The encoded protein is CASSDSSGGTDTQYF.

The V and J genes are TRBV18 and TRBJ2-7, with TRBD1 identical over 7 bases. Germline-derived CDR1 and CDR2 are KGHSH and LQKENI. The CDR3 has 14 residues. The junction had 7 bases not matched to a gene; V was cut back by 5 bases and J by 3 bases. In nucleotides, the CDR3 is TGTGCCAGCTCAAATTCCGGGACAGTCTACGAGCAGTACTTC. It is translated as CASSNSGTVYEQYF.

V usage is TRBV18 and J usage is TRBJ2-7, with 8 bases lining up with TRBD1. V lost 1 base, J lost 6 bases, and 8 bases stayed unmatched. The CDR3 is made up of 15 amino acids. Germline V gives CDR1 KGHSH, CDR2 LQKENI. CDR3 sequence reads: CASSPQQGDFREQYF. Written as DNA, the CDR3 is TGTGCCAGCTCACCACAACAGGGGGATTTCCGCGAGCAGTACTTC.

The chain is built from TRBV19 and TRBJ1-6, with 8 bases matching TRBD1. V shed 5 bases and J 11 bases; nucleotides not matched to a gene: 11. Germline-derived CDR1 and CDR2 are LNHDA and SQIVND (reference sequence). The CDR3 totals 15 residues. The CDR3 is CASSDRQGKWTPLHF. Written as DNA, the CDR3 is TGTGCCAGTAGTGATCGACAGGGGAAGTGGACACCCCTCCACTTT.